This T cell receptor (beta chain) derives from a study of regulatory and conventional T cells in RAG deficiency. Blood CD4+ CD25-low CD127-high conventional T cells supplied the genomic DNA template. Germline-derived CDR1 and CDR2 are LNHDA and SQIVND (reference sequence). The CDR3 spans 15 residues. Trimming removed 3 bases from V and 1 base from J, with 12 bases in between. Sequenced by immunoSEQ multiplex PCR; TCRdb stores in-frame clones only, minus some. The table records 45,000 to 50,000 clones, more than 80% of them present only once. This sample was also put to use in a study of regulatory T cells. That work adds: The primer mix had 52 TRBV and 13 TRBJ primers.

The specimen was CD4+ effector T cells sorted from blood. The J gene is TRBJ1-1, the V gene TRBV19; D gene unclear. The TCR was taken from a human donor in good health. Here the CDR3 DNA reads TGTGCCAGTAGTATTGGTCACGGTAAGAACACTGAAGCTTTCTTT. It specifies CASSIGHGKNTEAFF.